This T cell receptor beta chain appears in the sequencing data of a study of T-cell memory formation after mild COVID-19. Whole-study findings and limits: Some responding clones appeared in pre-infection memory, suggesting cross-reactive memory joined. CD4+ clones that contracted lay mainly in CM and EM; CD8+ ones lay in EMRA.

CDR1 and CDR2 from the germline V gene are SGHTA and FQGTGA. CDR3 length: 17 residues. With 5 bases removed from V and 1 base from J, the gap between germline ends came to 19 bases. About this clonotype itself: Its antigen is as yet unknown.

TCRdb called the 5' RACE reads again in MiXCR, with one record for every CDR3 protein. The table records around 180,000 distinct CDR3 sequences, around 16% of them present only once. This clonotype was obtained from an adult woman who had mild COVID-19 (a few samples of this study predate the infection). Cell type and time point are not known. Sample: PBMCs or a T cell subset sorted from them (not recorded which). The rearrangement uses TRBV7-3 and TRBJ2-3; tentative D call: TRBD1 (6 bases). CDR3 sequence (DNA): TGTGCCAGCAGCCTCCTAAACCGGGACAAATGCACAGATACGCAGTATTTT. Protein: CASSLLNRDKCTDTQYF.